These 14 T cell receptor beta chains were sequenced from one sample in a study of cytomegalovirus exposure and HLA in healthy donors. The PCR was carried out with 60 Vbeta primers and 13 Jbeta primers. Using immunoSEQ multiplex PCR, the repertoire was profiled, and TCRdb retains in-frame clones only, with some absent. This sample has 100,000 to 150,000 clones, with approximately 80% found just once. The sequenced material came from PBMCs. The receptors derive from a man aged 45-60 years in good health and CMV-seronegative.

V is TRBV5-1 and J is TRBJ2-7; 8 bases line up with TRBD1. CDR1 and CDR2 (germline): SGHRS, YFSETQ. The V segment lost 3 bases and the J segment 1 base; nucleotides outside the gene matches: 6. CDR3 size: 15 residues. DNA for the CDR3: TGCGCCAGCAGCTCAACCGGGACAGGATCCTACGAGCAGTACTTC. This sequence encodes CASSSTGTGSYEQYF.

This chain uses TRBV5-5 with TRBJ2-7, with a possible D match to TRBD1 (6 bases). V lost 2 bases and J 6 bases, leaving 18 bases between the germline ends. The CDR3 loop spans 15 amino acids. Germline V gene lookup returns CDR1 SGHKS and CDR2 YYEKEE (reference sequence). The DNA for the CDR3 is TGTGCCAGCAGCTTCCCCCGGACAGCGCAACGCGAGCAGTACTTC. It translates to CASSFPRTAQREQYF.

V is TRBV29-1 and J is TRBJ1-5; 7 bases align to TRBD1. The CDR3 is made up of 13 amino acids. V lost 4 bases and J lost 4; bases outside the gene matches: 4. Germline CDR1 SQVTM, CDR2 ANQGSEA. CDR3 loop: CSVAGGTNQPQHF. The CDR3 DNA follows: TGCAGCGTTGCAGGGGGGACAAATCAGCCCCAGCATTTT.

This clone showed up just once. The chain links TRBV7-8 to TRBJ2-1, with TRBD1 matching over 9 bases. The CDR3 loop spans 16 amino acids. Germline assignment: CDR1 SGHVS and CDR2 FQNEAQ. Trimming removed 4 bases from V and 4 bases from J; junction bases left unmatched: 8. The CDR3 nucleotides read TGTGCCAGCAGCTGGCGTCGGGACAGGGCGTACAATGAGCAGTTCTTC. Protein product: CASSWRRDRAYNEQFF.

The V gene is TRBV18, the J gene TRBJ1-2; the match to TRBD1 covers 9 bases. The J segment lost 6 bases and the V segment lost 5 bases, leaving 1 base of the junction unmatched. The CDR3 length is 12 residues. The germline gives CDR1 KGHSH, CDR2 LQKENI. CDR3 DNA sequence: TGTGCCAGCTCAGGGGACAGGGATGGCTACACCTTC. It is translated as CASSGDRDGYTF.

The count of this clone is one. V gene TRBV27 combines with J gene TRBJ2-3, with TRBD1 as a possible D gene (5 bases). CDR1 MNHEY and CDR2 SMNVEV come from the germline V gene (reference sequence). The CDR3 length is 16 residues. V was clipped by 5 bases and J by 1 base, with 16 bases between them. The CDR3 DNA reads as TGTGCCAGCAGTCCCCTTAGGGCCAGGGGCACAGATACGCAGTATTTT. Protein product: CASSPLRARGTDTQYF.

The gene calls are TRBV19 and TRBJ1-2, with 7 positions matching TRBD1. V was clipped by 3 bases and J by 2 bases; unmatched bases: 12. The germline V gene has CDR1 LNHDA and CDR2 SQIVND (reference sequence). The CDR3 loop spans 17 amino acids. CDR3 bases: TGTGCCAGTAGTATCCCGAGACAGGGTTTGTCGAACTATGGCTACACCTTC. It is translated as CASSIPRQGLSNYGYTF.

The chain combines TRBV5-8 with TRBJ2-7; 10 bases agree with TRBD2. The ends lost 4 bases at V and 3 bases at J; junction bases unmatched: 4. Germline V gene lookup returns CDR1 SGHTS and CDR2 YDEGEE. CDR3 length: 14 amino acids. CDR3 loop: CASSLGLAVYEQYF. In DNA, the CDR3 is TGTGCCAGCAGCCTAGGACTAGCGGTCTACGAGCAGTACTTC.

CDR3 nucleotide sequence: TGTGCCAGCAGCGAAAGACTAGCGGGGGGTCTAGATACGCAGTATTTT. It encodes CASSERLAGGLDTQYF. V and J are TRBV5-4 and TRBJ2-3, with TRBD2 identical over 13 bases. The germline V gene has CDR1 SGHNT and CDR2 YYREEE (reference sequence). The CDR3 contains 16 residues. V dropped 4 bases and J dropped 5; count of bases not matched to a gene: 7.

The chain couples TRBV11-2 to TRBJ2-2; possible D gene TRBD2, 6 bases. Germline CDR1 is SGHAT and CDR2 is FQNNGV. V lost 4 bases to trimming and J lost 6 bases, with 9 bases between them. The CDR3 spans 13 residues. CDR3 in amino acids: CASSSTRSGELFF. The CDR3 nucleotides are TGTGCCAGCAGCTCGACTAGATCCGGGGAGCTGTTTTTT. The full variable domain, in which reference TRBV11-2 and TRBJ2-2 provide the parts outside the CDR3, is EAGVAQSPRYKIIEKRQSVAFWCNPISGHATLYWYQQILGQGPKLLIQFQNNGVVDDSQLPKDRFSAERLKGVDSTLKIQPAKLEDSAVYLCASSSTRSGELFFGEGSRLTVL.

The chain has TRBV27 and TRBJ2-7; 10 bases fit TRBD1. V dropped 4 bases and J dropped 4; count of bases not matched to a gene: 4. The CDR3 has 14 amino acids. Germline V lookup: CDR1 MNHEY, CDR2 SMNVEV (reference sequence). The CDR3 sequence: CASSYRQGAYEQYF. The CDR3 region has the DNA TGTGCCAGCAGTTACAGACAGGGGGCTTACGAGCAGTACTTC.

V gene TRBV6-5 combines with J gene TRBJ2-7; 10 nucleotides match TRBD1. The CDR3 has 13 amino acids. Germline V CDR1 and CDR2: MNHEY, SVGAGI. The J segment lost 5 bases and the V segment lost 5 bases, leaving 3 bases of the junction unmatched. CDR3 loop: CASSRQGANEQYF. The CDR3 nucleotides are TGTGCCAGCAGTCGACAGGGGGCCAACGAGCAGTACTTC.

The CDR3 DNA sequence: TGTGCCAGCAGCTTAATATCAGGCAGGGGCGTCGGTTCACCCCTCCACTTT. This sequence encodes CASSLISGRGVGSPLHF. V and J are TRBV7-6 and TRBJ1-6, with a weak D call TRBD1 (6 bases). The CDR3 covers 17 residues. Germline V gene lookup returns CDR1 SGHVS and CDR2 FNYEAQ. V shed 2 bases and J shed 9 bases, with 20 bases lying between them.

This sequence joins TRBV6-1 and TRBJ2-5, with D possibly matching TRBD2 (5 bases). There are 12 residues in the CDR3. Germline lookup yields CDR1 MNHNS and CDR2 SASEGT. The germline V and J ends were trimmed by 6 bases and 7 bases, with 12 bases remaining between them. CDR3 amino acids: CASSPLEVTQYF. The CDR3 DNA is TGTGCCAGCAGCCCTTTGGAGGTGACCCAGTACTTC.